This T cell receptor (beta chain) was identified in a study of T-cell memory formation after mild COVID-19. About this clonotype: Its antigen remains unidentified.

Germline CDR1 reads DFQATT; CDR2 reads SNEGSKA (reference sequence). V lost 8 bases and J lost 4; bases outside the gene matches: 8. This CDR3 is built from 13 residues. General study findings and limits: CD8+ contracting clones occupied EMRA, while CD4+ ones occupied mainly CM and EM.

TCRdb recomputed calls from the 5' RACE reads with MiXCR, one row per CDR3 protein. The data hold around 7,100 distinct CDR3 sequences, with less than 75% observed a single time. The sample comprised PBMCs or a T cell subset sorted from them (not recorded which). This TCR was sampled from an adult who had mild COVID-19 (a few samples of this study predate the infection). Cell type and time point are not known. The chain combines TRBV20-1 with TRBJ2-7; 10 bases line up with TRBD1. The CDR3 region is CSILGQGSYEQYF. The CDR3 DNA reads TGCAGTATTCTGGGACAGGGGTCGTACGAGCAGTACTTC.